This T cell receptor beta chain was sequenced for a study of monozygotic twins with inflammatory bowel disease (dated by TCRdb to the late 2010s). Study-level background: In total, around 28 monozygotic twin pairs made up the full study: 19 Danish pairs, all IBD-discordant, plus nine German pairs, of which four were IBD-concordant and five were IBD-discordant. The search for disease-associated traits relied mainly on comparing IBD patients with their genetically identical healthy co-twins within discordant pairs. Each individual had, on average, about 151 000 unique TCRalpha sequences and 181 000 unique TCRbeta sequences available for analysis.

The full study reports these points: Fewer clonotypes were shared with other individuals by IBD patients than by healthy twins, most markedly in patients showing signs of disease activity. The analysis was unable to tell apart different T cell subtypes. Repertoire similarity did not differ between concordant and discordant twins, possibly due to limited statistical power. A decrease in TCRbeta repertoire diversity, as measured by inverse Simpson index, was observed in IBD patients compared with their healthy co-twins. The results gave no support for a single strong signal or clonotype linked to IBD. Because patients were on differing immunosuppressive treatments, the repertoires may have picked up extra background noise and inter-individual variability.

Concerning this clonotype itself: Its antigen is unknown.

Inclusive of the bounding cysteine and phenylalanine, the CDR3 is 17 residues long. Only the protein is on record. Reading the germline V gene gives CDR1 SGHVS and CDR2 FNYEAQ. From each donor, a roughly 2.5 ml peripheral blood sample was collected into PAXgene tubes and kept at -80 degrees C. Without any T cell sorting, total RNA was extracted from whole blood using the PAXgene blood miRNA kit on an automated QIAcube. Deep TCRalpha and TCRbeta repertoire profiling with unique molecular barcoding was performed on peripheral blood of monozygotic twin pairs concordant or discordant for inflammatory bowel disease. Smoking habits were recorded for all twin pairs, and individuals were classified as current, former or never smokers. The method was 5' RACE. The input for every TCR library was roughly 3.5 ug of total RNA. For each sample, cDNA was synthesized in eight separate reactions using SMARTScribe reverse transcriptase. During cDNA synthesis, unique molecular identifiers containing a 6-nucleotide sample barcode were introduced by template switching. TCRalpha and TCRbeta cDNA was amplified by two nested PCRs of 16 and 9 cycles, with bead purification after each PCR. Before amplification, the cDNA was treated with uracil DNA-glycosylase and purified using the QIAquick PCR purification kit. The second PCR was the step at which Illumina TruSeq-compatible adapters and sample-specific barcodes were added. Library quality and concentration were checked on TapeStation and Qubit, and libraries were pooled at roughly 5 ng each. Sequencing of pooled libraries was carried out on an Illumina HiSeq2500 single-index Rapid Run using 2 x 100 bp reads and custom sequencing primers. For the original study's pipeline: UMI-based consensus assembly with MiGEC version 1.2.6 was used to correct PCR and sequencing errors. MiXCR version 2.1.1 was used to carry out V(D)J alignment, clonotype assembly and CDR3 extraction. To normalise gene usage, clonotype sharing and MAIT/NKT TCR abundance, the analysis used the top 1000, 10 000 and 20 000 clonotypes per sample. Diversity was computed as the inverse Simpson index with the vegan R package after downsampling to 27 000 UMIs. Paired Mann-Whitney U tests were applied to discordant twin pairs, with Benjamini-Hochberg correction for multiple testing. The reads went through TCRdb reprocessing, and each CDR3 protein sequence gets one entry with no DNA. The V and J calls were determined by TCRdb, not by the authors. The data table for this sample lists 150,000 to 200,000 distinct CDR3 sequences. The ten biggest clones cover approximately 2.5% of the sample.

The V gene is TRBV7-6 and the J gene is TRBJ2-1; as DNA is missing, the TRBD1 call by TCRdb cannot be tested. The origin of this receptor is a human donor with ulcerative colitis or Crohn's disease, or a healthy co-twin of an affected twin (not recorded which). The sample was blood. The CDR3 loop reads CASSLRGGGSSYNEQFF.